This TCR beta chain originates from a study of blood T cell repertoires in COVID-19 (dated by TCRdb to 2020 to 2021). Regarding the complete study: Samples covering the acute and convalescent phases of COVID-19 were provided by collaborators in the United States, Italy and Spain. The material from the prospective study consisted of cDNA or gDNA derived from T cells, B-cell-depleted T cells, or PBMCs. Deeply sampled blood TCRbeta repertoires from subjects exposed to, actively infected with, or recovered from COVID-19 were included in the dataset. A freely available public database, intended as a resource for researchers studying the immune response to SARS-CoV-2, is where the repertoires were released. Samples were obtained from the ongoing ImmuneRACE study (first 160 participants) and from over a thousand subjects provided by 6 global collaborators. The sample metadata nearly always contained a de-identified subject ID, COVID-19 status, age in years and sex. HLA class I and class II types, where available, came from metadata supplied by the sample provider rather than from assay-based typing.

Trimming accounts for 1 base at V and 3 bases at J, while the number of junction bases matched to no gene is 3. The germline V gene (reference sequence) specifies GTSNPN as CDR1 and SVGIG as CDR2. The CDR3 goes from the cysteine to the phenylalanine over 14 residues. CDR3 DNA only is kept here, 42 bases in frame from base 1. Collaborating institutions collected whole blood in K2EDTA tubes following their own protocols. For TCRbeta analysis, collaborators shipped samples in one of three forms: frozen whole blood, isolated PBMCs, or DNA extracted from either of those sample types. Study-level results and caveats: How much clinical and demographic metadata was included differed by source and by participant, and the metadata was provided uncurated.

Concerning this clone: Its antigen has not been determined. Base qualities are not recorded, but no much larger clone differs from it by a single base.

The immunoSEQ Assay, a bias-controlled multiplex PCR, was used to amplify TCRbeta CDR3 regions from genomic DNA. As for the original processing: Within the assay, amplification of reference gene primers was used to estimate how many nucleated cells each sample contained. To quantify the absolute abundance of each unique TCRbeta CDR3 rearrangement, sequence reads were collapsed and filtered. For each sample, productive Simpson clonality was calculated as the square root of Simpson's diversity index over productive rearrangements. TCRdb provides this immuneACCESS table in a form limited to in-frame rearrangements. Some clones are lacking; in checked studies, under half of them reflect an unresolved V gene, and why the rest are absent is not known. That table is the source of V, J and clone size, and D and trimming were worked out from the DNA. The sample includes about 65,000 clones, with roughly 90% observed a single time. Over 1% of the sample rests with the top ten.

Recombination connected TRBV30 to TRBJ1-5, with 7 middle bases fitting TRBD1. The receptor's source is a man between 60 and 70 years old with acute or convalescent COVID-19. The specimen was peripheral blood. This receptor has the CDR3 CAWSDKGANQPQHF. Read as DNA, the sequence is TGTGCCTGGAGTGATAAGGGGGCCAATCAGCCCCAGCATTTT.